The rows below give T cell receptor beta chains drawn from one sample of a study of cytomegalovirus exposure and HLA in healthy donors. This table comes from immunoSEQ multiplex PCR, and its TCRdb copy is limited to in-frame clones, with some not included. The repertoire includes 140,000 to 150,000 clones, 77% of them detected once, and approximately 4% sits in the top ten. Sequencing input: PBMCs. These receptors came from a male donor in good health and CMV-seronegative. Both conserved end residues are part of each CDR3. D genes are given only for firm matches. Size values are once, few and many counts, or a class for expanded clones, and some rows have none.

>few|-|TRBJ1-2|TRBV11-2
TGTGCCAGCAGCTTAGGGGTTCAGGTCAGGTTGGACTATGGCTACACCTTC
CASSLGVQVRLDYGYTF
>-|-|TRBJ2-7|TRBV7-9
TGTTCCAGCAGCTCGGGACTCTACGAGCAGTACTTC
CSSSSGLYEQYF
>-|-|TRBJ2-1|TRBV2
TGTGCCAGTTCCGTAGCGGTAGAAATCAATGAGCAGTTCTTC
CASSVAVEINEQFF
>-|-|TRBJ1-5|TRBV25-1
TGTGCCAGCAGTTCGACAGGACTTAGCAATCAGCCCCAGCATTTT
CASSSTGLSNQPQHF
>-|-|TRBJ2-1|TRBV6-1
TGTGCCAGCACCGAGGAGGGTCTCAATGAGCAGTTCTTC
CASTEEGLNEQFF
>few|TRBD1|TRBJ1-4|TRBV4-1
TGCGCCAGCAGCCAAGGGACAGGGGCTAATGAAAAACTGTTTTTT
CASSQGTGANEKLFF
>-|-|TRBJ2-7|TRBV11-3
TGTGCCAGCAGCTCCTCCGGAGGGCGATCCGCCTACGAGCAGTACTTC
CASSSSGGRSAYEQYF
>-|-|TRBJ2-3|TRBV7-8
TGTGCCAGCAGCCCCCGGGGGGCGGGAGATACGCAGTATTTT
CASSPRGAGDTQYF
>-|TRBD1|TRBJ1-1|TRBV6-1
TGTGCCAGCATACAGGGGAACGCTGAAGCTTTCTTT
CASIQGNAEAFF
>-|-|TRBJ2-7|TRBV6-6
TGTGCCAGCAGTTCCCACTGGTACGAGCAGTACTTC
CASSSHWYEQYF
>-|-|TRBJ1-3|TRBV7-3
TGTGCCAGCAGCTTGGGGGGGCCTGGAAACACCATATATTTT
CASSLGGPGNTIYF
>-|-|TRBJ2-3|TRBV5-1
TGCGCCAGCAGCTTGGGCCCGGGGGGCCCAGATACGCAGTATTTT
CASSLGPGGPDTQYF
>few|-|TRBJ1-2|TRBV5-6
TGTGCCAGCAGCTTGTATCTAGGATTTCGGAACTATGGCTACACCTTC
CASSLYLGFRNYGYTF
>-|TRBD2|TRBJ2-1|TRBV27
TGTGCCAGCAGTTTAGGACGCGGGGGAACCTACAATGAGCAGTTCTTC
CASSLGRGGTYNEQFF
>few|-|TRBJ2-2|TRBV6-4
TGTGCCAGCAGTGTAGCGAACACCGGGGAGCTGTTTTTT
CASSVANTGELFF
>-|-|TRBJ2-3|TRBV19
TGTGCCAGTAGTTCGGTAGACACAGATACGCAGTATTTT
CASSSVDTDTQYF
>-|-|TRBJ2-3|TRBV7-6
TGTGCCAGCAGCCTAGAGGGGCCTTGGAGCACAGATACGCAGTATTTT
CASSLEGPWSTDTQYF
>-|-|TRBJ1-1|TRBV30
TGTGCCTGGGTAATACAGGGCGGAGGCACTGAAGCTTTCTTT
CAWVIQGGGTEAFF
>-|-|TRBJ2-3|TRBV25-1
TGTGCCAGCAGTGAATATTTCCTAGCGAGTATCACAGATACGCAGTATTTT
CASSEYFLASITDTQYF
>-|TRBD1|TRBJ2-6|TRBV19
TGTGCCAGTACTGGACAGGGTATTGGGGCCAACGTCCTGACTTTC
CASTGQGIGANVLTF
>few|-|TRBJ2-5|TRBV7-2
TGTGCCAGCAGCGCACAGGGTGGAGAGACCCAGTACTTC
CASSAQGGETQYF
>-|TRBD2|TRBJ2-1|TRBV27
TGTGCCAGCAGCATTAGACTAGCCTCCTACAATGAGCAGTTCTTC
CASSIRLASYNEQFF
>-|TRBD2|TRBJ2-3|TRBV6-6
TGTGCCAGCAGTTTTAGCGGGGAGTCGACCGATACGCAGTATTTT
CASSFSGESTDTQYF
>few|TRBD1|TRBJ2-1|TRBV2
TGTGCCAGCAGCTGGCAGGGGGCGATTGGGGAGCAGTTCTTC
CASSWQGAIGEQFF
>-|TRBD2|TRBJ2-2|TRBV14
TGTGCCAGCAGCGTTCTGCGGGGGGCGAACACCGGGGAGCTGTTTTTT
CASSVLRGANTGELFF
>few|-|TRBJ1-1|TRBV4-1
TGCGCCAGCAGCCAAGGAAGACAGAGGCTCGCTGAAGCTTTCTTT
CASSQGRQRLAEAFF
>once|-|TRBJ2-7|TRBV9
TGTGCCAGCAGCGTAGCCCCACAGGTACCCATCGAGCAGTACTTC
CASSVAPQVPIEQYF
>once|-|TRBJ2-7|TRBV25-1
TGTGCCAGCAGTGAAAATCCAGGCCCTATCTCCTACGAGCAGTACTTC
CASSENPGPISYEQYF
>-|TRBD1|TRBJ1-4|TRBV12-5
TGTGCTAGTGGTTTGGTACAGGACAGGGAGAAACTGTTTTTT
CASGLVQDREKLFF
>-|TRBD1|TRBJ1-2|TRBV4-3
TGCGCCAGCAGCCCGAACACCGGGACAGGGGAAGGCTACACCTTC
CASSPNTGTGEGYTF
>-|-|TRBJ1-5|TRBV4-3
TGCGCCAGCAGCCAAGATATTGCGTTTAGCAATCAGCCCCAGCATTTT
CASSQDIAFSNQPQHF
>once|-|TRBJ1-6|TRBV28
TGTGCCAGCAGTTTCCAGAATTCACCCCTCCACTTT
CASSFQNSPLHF
>-|-|TRBJ1-1|TRBV9
TGTGCCAGCAGCGTAGGTGGGGGCTTCGGCACTGAAGCTTTCTTT
CASSVGGGFGTEAFF
>-|-|TRBJ2-7|TRBV6-6
TGTGCCAGCAATCAGGGTGGGGCCATCTGGGAGCAGTACTTC
CASNQGGAIWEQYF
>once|TRBD1|TRBJ2-7|TRBV5-1
TGCGCCAGCAGCCGCGGACAGGGGGCATCCTACGAGCAGTACTTC
CASSRGQGASYEQYF
>-|TRBD2|TRBJ2-7|TRBV6-1
TGTGCCAGCAACCAGGGACTAGTTGCCTACGAGCAGTACTTC
CASNQGLVAYEQYF
>-|-|TRBJ1-3|TRBV30
TGTGCCTGGAAGAACAGCGGAAACACCATATATTTT
CAWKNSGNTIYF
>-|TRBD2|TRBJ2-7|TRBV7-2
TGTGCCAGCAGCCGACTAGCGGGAGGGTGGTACGAGCAGTACTTC
CASSRLAGGWYEQYF
>-|-|TRBJ1-5|TRBV6-6
TGTGCCAGCAGTTACTCTGCGGATCAGCCCCAGCATTTT
CASSYSADQPQHF
>few|-|TRBJ2-1|TRBV18
TGTGCCAGCTCATCGACAGGTCAATTGCAGTTCTTC
CASSSTGQLQFF
>-|-|TRBJ2-1|TRBV4-3
TGCGCCAGCAGCCAAGATCGTGCAGGGGTATCGAGCAATGAGCAGTTCTTC
CASSQDRAGVSSNEQFF
>-|TRBD1|TRBJ2-1|TRBV4-3
TGCGCCAGCAGCCGCTCCGGGACAGGAAATTACAATGAGCAGTTCTTC
CASSRSGTGNYNEQFF
>-|-|TRBJ2-3|TRBV9
TGTGCCAGCAGCCCATCTAGCGCCCGCACAGATACGCAGTATTTT
CASSPSSARTDTQYF
>few|TRBD2|TRBJ2-5|TRBV5-6
TGTGCCAGCAGCGATCCGGGACTAGCGGGAGGGCCAGACAGGACCCAGTACTTC
CASSDPGLAGGPDRTQYF
>-|-|TRBJ2-2|TRBV30
TGTGCCTGGACTAAACAGGGGAGGGGGGAGCTGTTTTTT
CAWTKQGRGELFF
>-|TRBD1|TRBJ2-1|TRBV7-6
TGTGCCAGCAGCTTAGGCGACAGGGTGGTTAATGAGCAGTTCTTC
CASSLGDRVVNEQFF
>few|TRBD1|TRBJ2-7|TRBV19
TGTGCCAGTAGTTTTGGGACAGACTACGAGCAGTACTTC
CASSFGTDYEQYF
>-|TRBD1|TRBJ1-5|TRBV4-1
TGCGCCAGCAGCCAAGAATACTCCGGACAGGGGATAGGGCGCAATCAGCCCCAGCATTTT
CASSQEYSGQGIGRNQPQHF
>-|TRBD1|TRBJ2-5|TRBV2
TGTGCCAGCAGGCCCTGGACAGGGGAGGGTGGGACCCAGTACTTC
CASRPWTGEGGTQYF